These 8 T cell receptor beta chains share one sample of origin, sequenced in a study of graft-versus-host responses after intestinal transplantation. No antigen is known for these receptors. The table came from immunoSEQ multiplex PCR; TCRdb's copy has only in-frame clones and leaves some out. Altogether about 100,000 clones are present, roughly nine tenths being singletons, with the ten largest covering around 0.95%. The source was unstimulated CD4+ T cells sorted from spleen or lymph node cells, collected before transplant. Source of these receptors: a human donor who was the organ donor for an intestinal transplant.

This clone was picked up a small number of times. The gene calls are TRBV19 and TRBJ1-6, with D unresolved. Germline V gene data show CDR1 as LNHDA and CDR2 as SQIVND (reference sequence). This CDR3 has 9 amino acids. CDR3 in amino acids: CDTETPLHF. CDR3 nucleotides: TGTGACACCGAGACACCCCTCCACTTT.

The chain couples TRBV5-1 to TRBJ2-1; TRBD1 or TRBD2 may be the D gene (5 bases each). This CDR3 comprises 14 residues. Germline V gene lookup returns CDR1 SGHRS and CDR2 YFSETQ. With 5 bases removed from V and 0 bases from J, the gap between germline ends came to 9 bases. The CDR3 sequence: CASSPGSSYNEQFF. CDR3 bases: TGCGCCAGCAGTCCAGGGAGCTCCTACAATGAGCAGTTCTTC.

V usage is TRBV5-1 and J usage is TRBJ2-3, with D perhaps given as TRBD1 or TRBD2 (7 bases each). Germline V gene lookup returns CDR1 SGHRS and CDR2 YFSETQ. Trimming removed 9 bases at V and 4 bases at J, with 21 bases between. CDR3 size: 15 residues. The CDR3 sequence is CATQRARGGADTQYF. CDR3 DNA sequence: TGCGCCACCCAGAGGGCCAGGGGGGGGGCAGATACGCAGTATTTT.

This clone was picked up one time. J is TRBJ2-3 and V is TRBV19, with a tentative D call TRBD1 (5 bases). This CDR3 is built from 14 residues. Trimming removed 1 base at V and 6 bases at J, with 11 bases between. Germline V CDR1 and CDR2: LNHDA, SQIVND (reference sequence). The CDR3 sequence: CASSIGGRYDTQYF. CDR3 coding DNA: TGTGCCAGTAGTATAGGGGGCCGATATGATACGCAGTATTTT.

V is TRBV7-6 and J is TRBJ1-1; D might be TRBD1 (5 bases). The CDR3 length is 14 residues. V lost 0 bases and J 5 bases, leaving 10 bases between the germline ends. Germline V gene lookup returns CDR1 SGHVS and CDR2 FNYEAQ. CDR3 loop: CASSLASGSTEAFF. For the CDR3, the DNA is TGTGCCAGCAGCTTAGCCTCAGGGAGTACTGAAGCTTTCTTT.

The rearrangement links TRBV5-6 to TRBJ1-2; TRBD1 agrees at 7 bases. The junction had 9 bases not matched to a gene; V was cut back by 2 bases and J by 14 bases. The CDR3 sequence is 12 residues long. Per the germline V gene, CDR1 is SGHDT and CDR2 is YYEEEE. The CDR3 is CASSFPDREGTF. Here the CDR3 DNA reads TGTGCCAGCAGCTTCCCTGACAGGGAAGGGACCTTC.

The J gene is TRBJ1-5, the V gene TRBV7-8; tentative D call: TRBD1 (6 bases). V was trimmed by 3 bases and J by 11 bases, leaving 20 bases between them. There are 15 residues in the CDR3. Germline assignment: CDR1 SGHVS and CDR2 FQNEAQ. The CDR3 DNA is TGTGCCAGCAGCTTGAGGCCCAGGGGCGAAAAAGCCCAGCATTTT. It encodes CASSLRPRGEKAQHF.

CDR3 sequence (DNA): TGTGCCAGCTCCAAGTCGAACTATGGCTACACCTTC. Encoded protein: CASSKSNYGYTF. The chain joins TRBV18 to TRBJ1-2; D is undetermined. In germline, CDR1 is KGHSH, CDR2 LQKENI. V was cut by 6 bases and J by 2 bases, with 7 bases left in between. The CDR3 extends over 12 amino acids.